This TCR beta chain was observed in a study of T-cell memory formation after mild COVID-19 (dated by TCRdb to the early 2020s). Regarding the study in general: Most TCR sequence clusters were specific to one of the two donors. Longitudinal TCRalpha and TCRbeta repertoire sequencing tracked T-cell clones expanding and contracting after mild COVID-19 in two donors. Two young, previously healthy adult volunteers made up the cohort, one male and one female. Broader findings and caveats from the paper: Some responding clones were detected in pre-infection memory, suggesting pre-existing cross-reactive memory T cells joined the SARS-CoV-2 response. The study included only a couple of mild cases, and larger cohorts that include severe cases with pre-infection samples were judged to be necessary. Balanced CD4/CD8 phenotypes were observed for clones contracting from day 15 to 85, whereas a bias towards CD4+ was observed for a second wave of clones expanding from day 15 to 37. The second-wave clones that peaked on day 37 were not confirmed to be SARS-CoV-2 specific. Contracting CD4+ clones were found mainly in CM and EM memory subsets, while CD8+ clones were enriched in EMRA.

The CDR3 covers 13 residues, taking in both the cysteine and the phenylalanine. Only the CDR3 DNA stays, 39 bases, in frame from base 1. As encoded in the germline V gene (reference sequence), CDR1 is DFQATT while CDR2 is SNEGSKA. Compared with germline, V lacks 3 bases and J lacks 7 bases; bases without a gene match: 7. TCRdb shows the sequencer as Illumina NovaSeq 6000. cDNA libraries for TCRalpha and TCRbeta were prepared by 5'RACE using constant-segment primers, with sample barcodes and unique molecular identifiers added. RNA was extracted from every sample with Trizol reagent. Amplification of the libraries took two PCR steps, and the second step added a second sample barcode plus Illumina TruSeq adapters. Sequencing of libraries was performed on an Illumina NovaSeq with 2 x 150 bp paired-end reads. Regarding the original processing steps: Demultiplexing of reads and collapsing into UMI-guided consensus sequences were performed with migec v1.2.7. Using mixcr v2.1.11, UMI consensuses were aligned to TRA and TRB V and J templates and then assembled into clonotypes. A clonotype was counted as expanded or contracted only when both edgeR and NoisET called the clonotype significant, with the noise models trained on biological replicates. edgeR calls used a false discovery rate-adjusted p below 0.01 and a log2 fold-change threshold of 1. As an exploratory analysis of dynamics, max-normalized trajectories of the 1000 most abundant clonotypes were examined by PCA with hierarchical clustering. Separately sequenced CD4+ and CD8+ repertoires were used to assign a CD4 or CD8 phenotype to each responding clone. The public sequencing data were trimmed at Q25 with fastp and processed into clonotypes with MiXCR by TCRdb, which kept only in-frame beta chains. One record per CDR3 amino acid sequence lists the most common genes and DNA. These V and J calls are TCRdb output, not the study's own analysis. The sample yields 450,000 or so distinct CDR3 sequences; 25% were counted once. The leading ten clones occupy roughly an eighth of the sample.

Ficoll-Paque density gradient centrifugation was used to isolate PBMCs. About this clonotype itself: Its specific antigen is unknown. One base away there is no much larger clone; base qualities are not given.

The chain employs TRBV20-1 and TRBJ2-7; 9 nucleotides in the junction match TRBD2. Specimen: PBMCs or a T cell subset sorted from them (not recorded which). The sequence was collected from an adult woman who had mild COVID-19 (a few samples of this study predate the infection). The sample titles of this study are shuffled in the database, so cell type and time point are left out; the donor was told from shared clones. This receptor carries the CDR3 CSARLAGAREQYF. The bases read TGCAGTGCTAGGTTAGCGGGGGCGAGGGAGCAGTACTTC.